The 3 T cell receptor beta chains given below trace back to one sample, sequenced in a study of cytomegalovirus exposure and HLA in healthy donors. The PCR had 60 Vbeta and 13 Jbeta primers. The protocol was immunoSEQ multiplex PCR, while the TCRdb copy is restricted to in-frame clones and leaves out a portion. In the table there are under 95,000 clones, more than 75% of which are singletons. Sample: PBMCs. These receptors all come from a man aged 25-45 years in good health and CMV-seropositive.

The chain has TRBV19 and TRBJ1-2; tentative D call: TRBD1 (5 bases). The ends were cut back, 5 bases at V and 4 bases at J, with 14 bases in the middle. This CDR3 has 14 amino acids. Germline loops: CDR1 LNHDA, CDR2 SQIVND (reference sequence). The CDR3 sequence: CASSPITGLYGYTF. CDR3 in DNA: TGTGCCAGTAGTCCGATTACAGGTCTCTATGGCTACACCTTC.

The chain recombines TRBV2 with TRBJ2-1; the match to TRBD2 covers 15 bases. Germline V CDR1 and CDR2: SNHLY, FYNNEI. J gave up 3 bases and V 8 bases, and 11 bases lay outside the gene matches. The CDR3 is 18 amino acids. This CDR3 reads CASFSGTSGRSVYNEQFF. CDR3 DNA: TGTGCCAGCTTTTCCGGGACTAGCGGGAGGTCAGTCTACAATGAGCAGTTCTTC.

The chain has TRBV5-1 and TRBJ1-1; TRBD1 matches at 10 bases. With 4 bases clipped from V and 1 base from J, the junction kept 4 bases outside the gene matches. Germline CDR1 SGHRS, CDR2 YFSETQ. The CDR3 totals 15 residues. CDR3: CASSPRTGGNTEAFF. CDR3 DNA sequence: TGCGCCAGCAGCCCCCGGACAGGGGGGAACACTGAAGCTTTCTTT.